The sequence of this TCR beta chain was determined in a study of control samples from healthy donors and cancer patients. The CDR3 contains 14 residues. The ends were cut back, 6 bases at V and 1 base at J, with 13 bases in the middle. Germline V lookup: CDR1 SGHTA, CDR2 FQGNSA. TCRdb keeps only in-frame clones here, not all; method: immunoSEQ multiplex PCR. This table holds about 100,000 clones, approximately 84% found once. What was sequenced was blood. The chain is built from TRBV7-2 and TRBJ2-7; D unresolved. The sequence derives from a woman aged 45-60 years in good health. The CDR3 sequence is CASRLLGSSYEQYF. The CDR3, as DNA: TGTGCCAGCAGGCTGTTGGGGTCGTCCTACGAGCAGTACTTC.